This paragraph reports one T cell receptor (beta chain). The antigen is not known. CTLA-4 blockade using ipilimumab, together with focal radiation, was received by patients with chemo-refractory metastatic non-small-cell lung cancer. The sample originates from a study of radiotherapy plus CTLA-4 blockade in lung cancer. Study-level background: Patients showed objective responses in 15% to 20% of cases and disease control in about 30%. Study-wide points: Among blood TCR repertoires after radiotherapy plus ipilimumab, tumor-derived clones expanded.

Assay: immunoSEQ multiplex PCR; the TCRdb copy retains only in-frame clones and omits some. The sample records 13,000 or so clones, approximately 79% being singletons. Germline CDR1 is MNHNS and CDR2 is SASEGT. V lost 5 bases and J lost 6, with 13 bases in between. CDR3 length: 13 amino acids. This specimen consisted of peripheral blood, obtained from a patient treated with radiotherapy plus ipilimumab. The sequence was obtained from a human donor with non-small cell lung cancer that progressed on radiotherapy plus ipilimumab. The rearrangement joins TRBV6-1 to TRBJ1-1; D is perhaps TRBD1 (6 bases). The CDR3 spells CASSSPDSSEAFF. Written as DNA, the CDR3 is TGTGCCAGCAGTAGCCCGGACAGCTCTGAAGCTTTCTTT.